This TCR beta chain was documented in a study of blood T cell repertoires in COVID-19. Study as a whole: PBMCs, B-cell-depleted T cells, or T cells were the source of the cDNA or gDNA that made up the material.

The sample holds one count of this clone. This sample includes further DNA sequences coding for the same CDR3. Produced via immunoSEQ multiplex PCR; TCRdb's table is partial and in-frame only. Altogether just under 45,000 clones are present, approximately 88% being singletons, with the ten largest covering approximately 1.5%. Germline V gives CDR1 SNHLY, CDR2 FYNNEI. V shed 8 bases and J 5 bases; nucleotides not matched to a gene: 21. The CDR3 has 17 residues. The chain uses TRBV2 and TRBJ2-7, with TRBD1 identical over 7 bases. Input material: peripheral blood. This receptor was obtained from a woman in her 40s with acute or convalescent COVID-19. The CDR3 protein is CASDPGGPSGSSHEQYF. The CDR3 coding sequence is TGTGCCAGCGACCCAGGGGGACCTAGTGGGAGTTCCCACGAGCAGTACTTC.